This entry is about one T cell receptor (beta chain). No antigen is known for it. This sample was taken from a study of HIV-infected patients and healthy controls. Study results and caveats: HIV-infected repertoires had significantly higher mean Gini indices than controls, possibly reflecting oligoclonality. HIV-associated CDR3 frequencies dropped significantly during therapy; CMV-associated ones, mostly rising, changed nonsignificantly.

All unsorted peripheral T cells were captured because whole blood was used without fractionation. About 550 ng RNA was reverse transcribed with alpha and beta constant-region primers. Each of the alpha and beta chains got its own library through chain-specific third strand synthesis with indices. From the 5' RACE reads, TCRdb called clonotypes with MiXCR, one entry per CDR3 protein. Of more than 15,000 distinct CDR3 sequences listed, about 5% were seen once; the top ten hold 1.9%. The source is an adult in good health. Material: blood.

The DNA of the CDR3 is TGCAGCGTCCTCCCGCGGGGTGCCACAGATACGCAGTATTTT. Translation gives CSVLPRGATDTQYF. V usage is TRBV29-1 and J usage is TRBJ2-3; D perhaps matches TRBD2 (6 bases). Germline CDR1 is SQVTM and CDR2 is ANQGSEA. CDR3 length: 14 amino acids. V was shortened by 6 bases and J by 2 bases, with 15 bases between the two germline ends.